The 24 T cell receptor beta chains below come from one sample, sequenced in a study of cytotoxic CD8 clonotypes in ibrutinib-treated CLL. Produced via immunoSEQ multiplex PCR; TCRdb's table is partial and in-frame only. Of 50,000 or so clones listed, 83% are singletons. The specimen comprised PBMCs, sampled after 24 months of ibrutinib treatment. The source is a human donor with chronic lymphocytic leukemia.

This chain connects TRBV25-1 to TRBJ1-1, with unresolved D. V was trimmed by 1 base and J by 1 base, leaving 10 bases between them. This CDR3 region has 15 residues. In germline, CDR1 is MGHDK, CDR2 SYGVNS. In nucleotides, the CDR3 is TGTGCCAGCAGTGAATGGGGTGGGTCGAACACTGAAGCTTTCTTT. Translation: CASSEWGGSNTEAFF.

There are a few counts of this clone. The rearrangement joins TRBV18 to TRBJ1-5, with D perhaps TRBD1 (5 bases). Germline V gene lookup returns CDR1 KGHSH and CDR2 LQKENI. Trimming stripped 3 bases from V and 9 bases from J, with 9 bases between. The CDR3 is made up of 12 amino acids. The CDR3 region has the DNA TGTGCCAGCTCACCGAATCAGGGGCCCCAGCATTTT. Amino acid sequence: CASSPNQGPQHF.

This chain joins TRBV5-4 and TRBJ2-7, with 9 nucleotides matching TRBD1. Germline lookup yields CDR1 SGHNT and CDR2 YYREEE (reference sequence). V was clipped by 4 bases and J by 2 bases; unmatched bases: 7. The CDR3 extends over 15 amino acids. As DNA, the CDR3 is TGTGCCAGCAGCGTGGGGACAGGGACCACCTACGAGCAGTACTTC. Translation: CASSVGTGTTYEQYF.

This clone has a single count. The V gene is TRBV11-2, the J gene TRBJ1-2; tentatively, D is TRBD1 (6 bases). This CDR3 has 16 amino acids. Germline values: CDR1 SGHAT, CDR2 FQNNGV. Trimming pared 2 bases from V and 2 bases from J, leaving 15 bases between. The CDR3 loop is CASSLISRGANYGYTF. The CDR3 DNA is TGTGCCAGCAGCTTAATTAGTAGGGGGGCGAACTATGGCTACACCTTC. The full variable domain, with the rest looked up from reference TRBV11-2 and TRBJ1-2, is EAGVAQSPRYKIIEKRQSVAFWCNPISGHATLYWYQQILGQGPKLLIQFQNNGVVDDSQLPKDRFSAERLKGVDSTLKIQPAKLEDSAVYLCASSLISRGANYGYTFGSGTRLTVV.

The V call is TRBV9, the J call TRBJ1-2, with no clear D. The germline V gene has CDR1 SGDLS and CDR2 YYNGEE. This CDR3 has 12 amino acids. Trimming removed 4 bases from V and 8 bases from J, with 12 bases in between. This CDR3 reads CASSPPGSGYTF. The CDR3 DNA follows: TGTGCCAGCAGCCCCCCCGGGAGCGGCTACACCTTC.

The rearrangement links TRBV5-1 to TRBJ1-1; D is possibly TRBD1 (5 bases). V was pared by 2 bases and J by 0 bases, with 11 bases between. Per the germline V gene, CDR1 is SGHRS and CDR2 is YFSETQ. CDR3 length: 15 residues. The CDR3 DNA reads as TGCGCCAGCAGCTTTCGCGGGGCTATGAACACTGAAGCTTTCTTT. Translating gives CASSFRGAMNTEAFF.

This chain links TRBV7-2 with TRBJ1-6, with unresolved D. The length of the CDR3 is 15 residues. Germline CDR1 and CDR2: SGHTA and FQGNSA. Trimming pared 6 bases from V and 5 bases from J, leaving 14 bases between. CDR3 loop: CASRSGGWNNSPLHF. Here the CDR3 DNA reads TGTGCCAGCAGATCAGGTGGTTGGAATAATTCACCCCTCCACTTT.

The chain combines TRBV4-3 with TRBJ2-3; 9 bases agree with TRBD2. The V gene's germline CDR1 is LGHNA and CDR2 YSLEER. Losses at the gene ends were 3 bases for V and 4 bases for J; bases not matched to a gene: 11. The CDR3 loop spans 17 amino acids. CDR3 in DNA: TGCGCCAGCAGCCACTTCCCAGGGACTAGCTCTCCAGATACGCAGTATTTT. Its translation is CASSHFPGTSSPDTQYF.

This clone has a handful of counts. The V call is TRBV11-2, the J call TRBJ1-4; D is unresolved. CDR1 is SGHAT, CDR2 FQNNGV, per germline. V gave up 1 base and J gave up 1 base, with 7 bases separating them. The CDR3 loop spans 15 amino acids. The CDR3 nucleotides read TGTGCCAGCAGCTTAGGGGTGCAAACTAATGAAAAACTGTTTTTT. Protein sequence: CASSLGVQTNEKLFF.

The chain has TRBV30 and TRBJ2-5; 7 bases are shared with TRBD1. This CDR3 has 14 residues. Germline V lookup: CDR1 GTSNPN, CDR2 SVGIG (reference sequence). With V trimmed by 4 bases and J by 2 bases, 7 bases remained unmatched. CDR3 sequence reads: CAWTPPGQQETQYF. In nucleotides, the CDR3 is TGTGCCTGGACTCCACCGGGACAGCAAGAGACCCAGTACTTC.

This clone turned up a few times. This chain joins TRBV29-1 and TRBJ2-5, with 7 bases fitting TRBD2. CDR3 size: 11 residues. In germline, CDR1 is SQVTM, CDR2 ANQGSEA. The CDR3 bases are TGCAGTACTAGCGCCACAGAGACCCAGTACTTC. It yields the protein CSTSATETQYF.

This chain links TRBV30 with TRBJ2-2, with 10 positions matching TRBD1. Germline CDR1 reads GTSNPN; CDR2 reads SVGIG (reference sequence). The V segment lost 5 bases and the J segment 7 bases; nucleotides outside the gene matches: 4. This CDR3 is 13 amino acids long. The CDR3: CAWGTGAVGELFF. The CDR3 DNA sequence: TGTGCCTGGGGGACAGGGGCAGTCGGGGAGCTGTTTTTT.

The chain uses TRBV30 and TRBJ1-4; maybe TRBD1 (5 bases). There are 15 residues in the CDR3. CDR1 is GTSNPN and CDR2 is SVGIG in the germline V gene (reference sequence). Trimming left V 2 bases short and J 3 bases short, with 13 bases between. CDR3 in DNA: TGTGCCTGGAGTCAACGTTCGGGGGCTAATGAAAAACTGTTTTTT. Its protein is CAWSQRSGANEKLFF.

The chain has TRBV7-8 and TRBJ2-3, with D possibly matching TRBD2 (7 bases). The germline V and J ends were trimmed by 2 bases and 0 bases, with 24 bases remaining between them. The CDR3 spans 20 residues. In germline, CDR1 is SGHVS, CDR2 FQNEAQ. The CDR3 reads CASSLFSRFGAGASTDTQYF. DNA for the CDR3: TGTGCCAGCAGCTTATTTTCCCGGTTCGGGGCGGGGGCTAGCACAGATACGCAGTATTTT.

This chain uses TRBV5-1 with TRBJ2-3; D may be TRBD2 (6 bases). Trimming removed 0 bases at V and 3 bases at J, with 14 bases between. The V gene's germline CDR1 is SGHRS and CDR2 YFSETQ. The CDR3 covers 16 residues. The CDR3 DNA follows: TGCGCCAGCAGCTTGGCACGCGGGACGGGGACAGATACGCAGTATTTT. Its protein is CASSLARGTGTDTQYF.

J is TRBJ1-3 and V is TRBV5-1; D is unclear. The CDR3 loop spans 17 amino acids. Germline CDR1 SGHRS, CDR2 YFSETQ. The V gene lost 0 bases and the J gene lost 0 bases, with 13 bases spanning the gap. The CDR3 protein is CASSLGGVGRSGNTIYF. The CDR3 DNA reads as TGCGCCAGCAGCTTGGGCGGCGTTGGCCGCTCTGGAAACACCATATATTTT.

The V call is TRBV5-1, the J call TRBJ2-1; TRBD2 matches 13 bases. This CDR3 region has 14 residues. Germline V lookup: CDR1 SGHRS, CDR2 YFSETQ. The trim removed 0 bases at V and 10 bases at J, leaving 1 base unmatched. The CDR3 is CASSLGLAGGEQFF. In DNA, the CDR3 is TGCGCCAGCAGCTTGGGACTAGCGGGAGGAGAGCAGTTCTTC. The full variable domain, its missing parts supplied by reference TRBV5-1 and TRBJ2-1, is KAGVTQTPRYLIKTRGQQVTLSCSPISGHRSVSWYQQTPGQGLQFLFEYFSETQRNKGNFPGRFSGRQFSNSRSEMNVSTLELGDSALYLCASSLGLAGGEQFFGPGTRLTVL.

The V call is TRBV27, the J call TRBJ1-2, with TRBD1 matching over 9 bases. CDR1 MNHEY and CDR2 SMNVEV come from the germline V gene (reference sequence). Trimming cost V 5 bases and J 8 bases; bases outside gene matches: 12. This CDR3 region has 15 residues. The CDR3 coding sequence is TGTGCCAGCAGTCCACAGGGGGCGCGGGGTCGGGGCTACACCTTC. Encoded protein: CASSPQGARGRGYTF.

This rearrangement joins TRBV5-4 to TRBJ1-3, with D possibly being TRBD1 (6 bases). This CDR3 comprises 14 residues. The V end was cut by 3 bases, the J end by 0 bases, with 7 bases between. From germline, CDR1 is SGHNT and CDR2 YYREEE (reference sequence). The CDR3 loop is CASSWDTSGNTIYF. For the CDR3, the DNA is TGTGCCAGCAGCTGGGACACCTCTGGAAACACCATATATTTT.

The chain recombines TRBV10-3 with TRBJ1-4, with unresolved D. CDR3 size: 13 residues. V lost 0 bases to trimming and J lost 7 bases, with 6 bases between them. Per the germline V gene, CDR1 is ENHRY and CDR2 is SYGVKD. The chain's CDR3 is CAISESKAEKLFF. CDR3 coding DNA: TGTGCCATCAGTGAGTCGAAGGCTGAAAAACTGTTTTTT.

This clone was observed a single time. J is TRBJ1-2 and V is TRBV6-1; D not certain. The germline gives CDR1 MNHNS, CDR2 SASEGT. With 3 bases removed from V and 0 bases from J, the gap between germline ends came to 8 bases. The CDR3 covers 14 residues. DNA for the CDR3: TGTGCCAGCAGTGAGGGCGGAACTAACTATGGCTACACCTTC. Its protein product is CASSEGGTNYGYTF.

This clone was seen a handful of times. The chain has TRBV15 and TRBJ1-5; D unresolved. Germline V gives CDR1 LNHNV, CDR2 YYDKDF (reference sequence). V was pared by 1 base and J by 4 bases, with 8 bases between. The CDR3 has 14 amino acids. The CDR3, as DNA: TGTGCCACCAGCAGAGTGGGAGGGAATCAGCCCCAGCATTTT. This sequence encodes CATSRVGGNQPQHF.

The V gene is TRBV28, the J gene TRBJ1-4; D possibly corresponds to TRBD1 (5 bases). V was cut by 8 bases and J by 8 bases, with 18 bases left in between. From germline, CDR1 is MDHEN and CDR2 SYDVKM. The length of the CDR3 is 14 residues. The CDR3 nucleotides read TGTGCCAGCTCGGGGGAGGGGTTAAGGGAAAAACTGTTTTTT. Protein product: CASSGEGLREKLFF.

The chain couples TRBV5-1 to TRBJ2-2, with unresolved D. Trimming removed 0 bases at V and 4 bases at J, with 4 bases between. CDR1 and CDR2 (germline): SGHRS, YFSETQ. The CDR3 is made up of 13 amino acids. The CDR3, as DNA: TGCGCCAGCAGCTTGGGGCCCACCGGGGAGCTGTTTTTT. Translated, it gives CASSLGPTGELFF.